This TCR beta chain originates from a study of blood T cells in healthy people across ages. PCR was performed a second time for about 7 to 12 cycles using a sample-barcoded 5' primer and a J-beta primer mix. MiXCR, applied by TCRdb to the 5' RACE reads, yields one record per CDR3 protein. Of some 900,000 distinct CDR3 sequences in the sample, 40% to 60% were seen once. This CDR3 is 15 amino acids long. Losses at the gene ends were 0 bases for V and 10 bases for J; bases not matched to a gene: 8. Germline CDR1 is SGHVS and CDR2 is FQNEAQ. This TCR was recovered from a man aged 25-45 years in good health. V and J are TRBV7-8 and TRBJ2-1; 8 positions agree with TRBD2. Sample: blood. CDR3 DNA sequence: TGTGCCAGCAGCTTAGCGGGGCGGGGGGCAAGGGAGCAGTTCTTC. Translation gives CASSLAGRGAREQFF.